The entry below gives a single T cell receptor (beta chain) sequence along with its context. As yet, its antigen is unknown. Germline CDR1 is SGHRS and CDR2 is YFSETQ. V shed 4 bases and J shed 3 bases, with 16 bases lying between them. CDR3 size: 15 residues. Using immunoSEQ multiplex PCR, the repertoire was profiled, and TCRdb retains in-frame clones only, with some absent. The table includes more than 100,000 clones, around 92% detected once. This record belongs to a study of T cell responses to AZD1222 COVID-19 vaccine. Findings and caveats of the study: Researchers took repertoire samples only after the peak T cell response had come. Spike-specific TCR breadth and depth both grew after two AZD1222 doses. CD4 TCRs associated with vaccination spanned spike, dominating at 160-218 and 743-854. The donors showed a predominance of white British ancestry and of females, with possible underestimation of clonal diversity.

This TCR was sampled from an adult who received the AZD1222 COVID-19 vaccine. The starting material was peripheral blood, obtained 28 days after the second AZD1222 dose. V is TRBV5-1 and J is TRBJ1-2; the D gene is possibly TRBD1 (6 bases). CDR3 sequence: CASSLGQSGDYGYTF. Here the CDR3 DNA reads TGCGCCAGCAGCCTCGGACAGTCGGGGGACTATGGCTACACCTTC. The complete variable domain, with remaining parts taken from reference TRBV5-1 and TRBJ1-2, reads KAGVTQTPRYLIKTRGQQVTLSCSPISGHRSVSWYQQTPGQGLQFLFEYFSETQRNKGNFPGRFSGRQFSNSRSEMNVSTLELGDSALYLCASSLGQSGDYGYTFGSGTRLTVV.